This TCR beta chain was captured in a study of tumor-infiltrating lymphocytes in oesophageal squamous cell carcinoma. TCRdb fed the PCR reads into MiXCR, producing one record per CDR3 protein. The sample lists about 21,000 distinct CDR3 sequences, around two fifths occurring once. V gave up 5 bases and J gave up 4 bases; unmatched junction bases: 7. The CDR3 has 15 residues. The germline gives CDR1 SGHVS, CDR2 FNYEAQ. The chain is built from TRBV7-6 and TRBJ2-3, with 9 bases that match TRBD2. The sample consisted of normal esophageal tissue next to the tumor. The clonotype was recovered from a male donor with esophageal squamous cell carcinoma. Here the CDR3 reads CASSPRLAVPDTQYF. DNA of the CDR3: TGTGCCAGCAGCCCCAGACTAGCGGTGCCAGATACGCAGTATTTT.